This section outlines one T cell receptor beta chain sequence together with its context. This specimen belongs to a study of blood T cell repertoires in COVID-19. Study context: T cells, B-cell-depleted T cells, or PBMCs supplied cDNA or gDNA.

In the original processing: Reference gene primer amplification gave estimated nucleated cell counts. Data came from immunoSEQ multiplex PCR; TCRdb stores just in-frame clones and leaves some out. The D gene and trimming were derived from the DNA, and the V and J assignments and clone size from that table. Of around 280,000 clones in the sample, around 87% were seen once. CDR1 and CDR2 from the germline V gene are MNHEY and SMNVEV (reference sequence). The length of the CDR3 is 13 residues. Trimming removed 3 bases from V and 4 bases from J, with 8 bases in between. The sequenced material came from peripheral blood. The chain recombines TRBV27 with TRBJ2-3; D perhaps matches TRBD2 (5 bases). This receptor was identified in a woman in her 30s who had recovered from COVID-19. CDR3 sequence: CASSLAGPDTQYF. CDR3 bases: TGTGCCAGCAGTTTGGCGGGCCCAGATACGCAGTATTTT.